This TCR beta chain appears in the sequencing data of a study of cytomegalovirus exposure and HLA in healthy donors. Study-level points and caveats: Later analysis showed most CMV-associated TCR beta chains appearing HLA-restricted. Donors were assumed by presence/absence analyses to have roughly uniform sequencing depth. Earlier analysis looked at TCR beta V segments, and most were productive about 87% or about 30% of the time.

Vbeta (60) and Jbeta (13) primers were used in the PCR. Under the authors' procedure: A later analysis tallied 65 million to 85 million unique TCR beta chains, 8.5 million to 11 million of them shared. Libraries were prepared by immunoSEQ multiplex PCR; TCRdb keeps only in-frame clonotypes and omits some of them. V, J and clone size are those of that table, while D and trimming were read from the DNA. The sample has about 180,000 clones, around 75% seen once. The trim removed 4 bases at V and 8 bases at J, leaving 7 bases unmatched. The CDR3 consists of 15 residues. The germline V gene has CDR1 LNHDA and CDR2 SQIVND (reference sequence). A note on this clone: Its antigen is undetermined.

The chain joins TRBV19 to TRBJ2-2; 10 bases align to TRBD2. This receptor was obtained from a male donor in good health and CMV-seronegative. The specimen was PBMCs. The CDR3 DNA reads TGTGCCAGTAGTAGGACTAGCGGTTTTAATGGGGAGCTGTTTTTT. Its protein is CASSRTSGFNGELFF.